The rows below give T cell receptor beta chains drawn from one sample of a study of T cell responses to AZD1222 COVID-19 vaccine. TCRdb keeps only in-frame clones here, not all; method: immunoSEQ multiplex PCR. The sample has 110,000 to 150,000 clones; about 93% are singletons. The sequenced sample was peripheral blood, obtained on day 0 of AZD1222 vaccination. Receptors were obtained from an adult in good health. Both conserved end residues are part of each CDR3. Fields, in order: J gene, clone size, CDR3 length, D gene, V gene, CDR3 DNA, CDR3 protein. The D gene is left open where the match is weak. For some rows the clone size is stated as once, few or many, or as a class when expanded; others skip it.

j_call: TRBJ1-3; clone_size: once; cdr3_length: 19; d_call: -; v_call: TRBV9; cdr3_nt: TGTGCCAGCAGCGTAGCTGGGGCAAAGGACAGATATTCTGGAAACACCATATATTTT; cdr3_aa: CASSVAGAKDRYSGNTIYF
j_call: TRBJ2-5; clone_size: -; cdr3_length: 15; d_call: TRBD2; v_call: TRBV6-1; cdr3_nt: TGTGCCAGCAGTGAAATTACTAGCGGACAAGAGACCCAGTACTTC; cdr3_aa: CASSEITSGQETQYF
j_call: TRBJ2-7; clone_size: -; cdr3_length: 11; d_call: -; v_call: TRBV28; cdr3_nt: TGTGCCAGCGTAACAAGGCACGAGCAGTACTTC; cdr3_aa: CASVTRHEQYF
j_call: TRBJ2-5; clone_size: -; cdr3_length: 16; d_call: -; v_call: TRBV27; cdr3_nt: TGTGCCAGCAGTTTATCTGGTCTCGGGGGACAAGAGACCCAGTACTTC; cdr3_aa: CASSLSGLGGQETQYF
j_call: TRBJ2-7; clone_size: -; cdr3_length: 14; d_call: -; v_call: TRBV27; cdr3_nt: TGTGCCAGCAGTCCGGTCATCACAAGGTTCGAGCAGTACTTC; cdr3_aa: CASSPVITRFEQYF
j_call: TRBJ2-3; clone_size: -; cdr3_length: 15; d_call: TRBD1; v_call: TRBV5-1; cdr3_nt: TGCGCCAGCAGCTTAACAGGGGGCCACACAGATACGCAGTATTTT; cdr3_aa: CASSLTGGHTDTQYF
j_call: TRBJ1-4; clone_size: few; cdr3_length: 12; d_call: -; v_call: TRBV4-1; cdr3_nt: TGCGCCAGCAGCCCACCCGTTGAAAAACTGTTTTTT; cdr3_aa: CASSPPVEKLFF
j_call: TRBJ1-2; clone_size: -; cdr3_length: 11; d_call: -; v_call: TRBV28; cdr3_nt: TGTGCCAGCAGACGAAGCTCGGGCTACACCTTC; cdr3_aa: CASRRSSGYTF
j_call: TRBJ1-5; clone_size: -; cdr3_length: 13; d_call: -; v_call: TRBV11-2; cdr3_nt: TGTGCCAGCAGCTTAGATCTGGGGCAGCCCCAGCATTTT; cdr3_aa: CASSLDLGQPQHF
j_call: TRBJ1-1; clone_size: -; cdr3_length: 14; d_call: -; v_call: TRBV4-1; cdr3_nt: TGCGCCAGCAGCCAAGAGCCGGGGAGCACTGAAGCTTTCTTT; cdr3_aa: CASSQEPGSTEAFF
j_call: TRBJ2-1; clone_size: -; cdr3_length: 17; d_call: -; v_call: TRBV4-3; cdr3_nt: TGCGCCAGCAGCCAAGATGCCCACCCGAGCTCCTACAATGAGCAGTTCTTC; cdr3_aa: CASSQDAHPSSYNEQFF
j_call: TRBJ2-1; clone_size: -; cdr3_length: 17; d_call: -; v_call: TRBV4-1; cdr3_nt: TGCGCCAGCAGCCAAGCCCAACAGGTACTTCCTTACAATGAGCAGTTCTTC; cdr3_aa: CASSQAQQVLPYNEQFF
j_call: TRBJ2-2; clone_size: few; cdr3_length: 16; d_call: TRBD1; v_call: TRBV7-3; cdr3_nt: TGTGCCAGCAGCTTGCCAGGGGGCGCGGGCACCGGGGAGCTGTTTTTT; cdr3_aa: CASSLPGGAGTGELFF
j_call: TRBJ2-7; clone_size: -; cdr3_length: 15; d_call: -; v_call: TRBV7-8; cdr3_nt: TGTGCCAGCAGCTTAGTCGGTGACAGCTCCTACGAGCAGTACTTC; cdr3_aa: CASSLVGDSSYEQYF
j_call: TRBJ2-1; clone_size: once; cdr3_length: 16; d_call: TRBD2; v_call: TRBV19; cdr3_nt: TGTGCCAGTAGCATCCTAGCGGGAGGATCCTACAATGAGCAGTTCTTC; cdr3_aa: CASSILAGGSYNEQFF
j_call: TRBJ2-7; clone_size: -; cdr3_length: 14; d_call: -; v_call: TRBV28; cdr3_nt: TGTGCCAGCACCGACGGGACTCAGTACTACGAGCAGTACTTC; cdr3_aa: CASTDGTQYYEQYF
j_call: TRBJ1-4; clone_size: once; cdr3_length: 14; d_call: -; v_call: TRBV25-1; cdr3_nt: TGTGCCAGCAGTGATGGGCAGGTTGGAGAAAAACTGTTTTTT; cdr3_aa: CASSDGQVGEKLFF
j_call: TRBJ2-7; clone_size: -; cdr3_length: 12; d_call: -; v_call: TRBV2; cdr3_nt: TGTGCCAGCAGTGGGAGGGGGACTGCGCAGTACTTC; cdr3_aa: CASSGRGTAQYF
j_call: TRBJ2-1; clone_size: -; cdr3_length: 15; d_call: -; v_call: TRBV27; cdr3_nt: TGTGCCAGCAGTTTAGGGCGTAGCTCCTACAATGAGCAGTTCTTC; cdr3_aa: CASSLGRSSYNEQFF
j_call: TRBJ2-7; clone_size: once; cdr3_length: 13; d_call: -; v_call: TRBV6-5; cdr3_nt: TGTGCCAGCCTGGGGCAGGGGTTTAACGAGCAGTACTTC; cdr3_aa: CASLGQGFNEQYF